The T cell receptor (beta chain) under discussion was sequenced for a study of response to subunit inactivated influenza vaccine (dated by TCRdb to 2016 to 2019). For the study in its entirety: Deep quantitative T cell receptor repertoire profiling was used in the study to track responses to a trivalent subunit inactivated influenza vaccine.

This clonotype was detected many times. It lacks a known antigen. No base quality values were provided; no much bigger clone lies one nucleotide off. The CDR3 runs 12 amino acids, cysteine and phenylalanine included. CDR3 DNA only is kept here, 36 bases in frame from base 1. V is reduced by 4 bases and J by 4 bases, leaving a spacing of 8 bases between them. Sequences SNHLY (CDR1) and FYNNEI (CDR2) are obtained from the germline V gene. Library preparation employed RT-PCR. Sequencing took place on an Illumina HiSeq 2500. TCRdb reprocessing: public reads trimmed at Q25 with fastp, clones called with MiXCR, in-frame beta chains kept. Rows matching on CDR3 protein sequence are summarized as one entry with the most common DNA and genes. For this sample the table gives 150,000 to 200,000 distinct CDR3 sequences, of which approximately 12% were detected only once. The ten largest clones represent 25% to 30% of the sample.

Here is what the overall study found, with its caveats: According to the authors, only a limited number of new T cells may be recruited by each seasonal influenza vaccination.

These data are also associated with another study on T cells expressing NK-cell markers. That second publication adds: TCR beta cDNA libraries were made by 5'RACE template switching that added a universal primer site and unique molecular identifiers. TCR beta-chain repertoires were profiled in sorted CD3+CD56+NKG2C+, CD3+CD56+NKG2C- and CD3+CD56-NKG2C+ T-cell subsets from several donors. Seven of the eight sequenced donors were HCMV-seropositive and one was HCMV-seronegative. In several experiments an anti-gammadeltaTCR antibody was added to restrict sorting to alphabetaTCR-expressing T cells. In five to seven donors, the dominant CD3+CD56+NKG2C+ clonotypes were found to rank among the top 10 CD8+ clonotypes and to make up about 1.0-8% of CD8+ T cells. Those dominant clonotypes were again the most abundant among CD3+CD56-NKG2C+ cells in a few donors, at about 28.3-60.1%. Whether the expanded NKG2C-expressing T cell clones were specific for HCMV antigens remained unclear. All eight donors whose samples were sequenced were randomly selected healthy volunteers, three of them men and five women. A commercial ELISA kit detecting HCMV-specific IgG in serum was used to determine HCMV serostatus. Ficoll density gradient centrifugation was used to isolate peripheral blood mononuclear cells from blood. CD4+ and CD8+ T cells were isolated from PBMC by magnetic immunoseparation with Miltenyi isolation kits. Synthesis of cDNA was primed from the TCR beta constant segment and was followed by two consecutive PCR amplification steps. Sequencing of the libraries produced 2 x 150 bp reads on Illumina HiSeq 2000/2500, MiSeq or NextSeq. MIGEC handled demultiplexing of the reads and grouping by UMI, while MiTCR was used to assemble and quantify clonotypes. To remove erroneous sequences, TCR cDNA sequences were retained only when supported by two or more reads. The tcR package was used for downstream repertoire analysis, and clonotypes were matched between fractions using CDR3 nucleotide sequence together with V segment. VDJmatch was used to annotate antigen specificity against VDJdb, with one amino acid substitution in CDR3 permitted.

The sample was CD8+ T cells sorted from PBMCs, taken 11 to 12 days after vaccination. The rearrangement combines TRBV2 with TRBJ2-7, with the D segment identity uncertain. The source of this sequence is a man aged 50-59 years who received an inactivated influenza vaccine. Donor details come from another sample of the same person, matched by shared clones. The CDR3 amino acid sequence is: CASSGSQYEQYF. The sequenced DNA: TGTGCCAGCAGTGGATCACAATACGAGCAGTACTTC.